Only a few counts were recorded for the clone carrying this T cell receptor beta chain. CDR1 MNHEY and CDR2 SVGEGT come from the germline V gene. The CDR3 runs 16 residues. Trimming removed 3 bases at V and 4 bases at J, with 18 bases between. This sample was taken from a study of blood T cell repertoires in COVID-19. Under the authors' procedure: Estimation of nucleated cell counts relied on the amplification of reference gene primers. Profiled with immunoSEQ multiplex PCR; TCRdb holds only in-frame clones, not every one. That table supplies the V and J calls and clone size; D and trimming were determined from the DNA. The data show about 180,000 clones, about 90% seen once.

The rearrangement uses TRBV6-2 or TRBV6-3 and TRBJ1-2; D is unclear. Sequenced material: PBMCs or T cells enriched from blood (not recorded which). The sequence was collected from a human donor with acute COVID-19. The donor label of this sample is uncertain. The CDR3 loop is CASSYPLLEGSYGYTF. CDR3 bases: TGTGCCAGCAGTTATCCCCTCCTGGAGGGAAGCTATGGCTACACCTTC.